This T cell receptor (beta chain) was observed in a study of cytomegalovirus exposure and HLA in healthy donors. V shed 8 bases and J shed 2 bases, with 12 bases lying between them. This CDR3 is 13 amino acids long. Germline loops: CDR1 LGHNA, CDR2 YNFKEQ. Worth noting for this clone: Its antigen is unidentified.

General observations from the study: At a 0.05 false discovery rate, a later analysis found 18,000 or so TCR beta sequences to be associated with HLA alleles. A few CMV-associated chains proved CMV antigen-specific in vitro. Rarity characterized most TCR sequences, yet some public TCRs appeared in many donors.

PCR employed 60 Vbeta and 13 Jbeta primers. The table came from immunoSEQ multiplex PCR; TCRdb's copy has only in-frame clones and leaves some out. The sample shows around 30,000 clones, about 87% of them seen only once. Sequenced material: PBMCs. This TCR was recovered from a boy younger than 18 in good health and CMV-seronegative. The chain employs TRBV4-2 and TRBJ1-2, with D unresolved. CDR3 in DNA: TGTGCCAGCGGACTGGGTCGAAACTATGGCTACACCTTC. This sequence encodes CASGLGRNYGYTF.